This is a list of T cell receptor beta chains from one sample in a study of blood T cells in healthy people across ages. From the 5' RACE reads, TCRdb called clonotypes with MiXCR, one entry per CDR3 protein. The table has 1.5 million to 2 million distinct CDR3 sequences, almost 35% seen once. Sequenced input: blood. The receptors stem from a woman aged 25 to 45 in good health. CDR3s include the opening cysteine and the closing phenylalanine or tryptophan. The D gene is left open where the match is weak. Rows may omit the clone size; those that give it use once, few, many or a size class.

size: NA; D: NA; V: TRBV5-1; J: TRBJ1-1; DNA: TGCGCCAGCAGCGACGGGGTAGAGACTGAAGCTTTCTTT; CDR3: CASSDGVETEAFF
size: NA; D: NA; V: TRBV20-1; J: TRBJ2-7; DNA: TGCAGTGCTAGAGATTTACTGGCGGGCTCCAAGGCCCAGTACTTC; CDR3: CSARDLLAGSKAQYF
size: few; D: TRBD2; V: TRBV12-3/TRBV12-4; J: TRBJ2-1; DNA: TGTGCCACCTCCCTGCGGGAGGGATACAATGAGCAGTTCTTC; CDR3: CATSLREGYNEQFF
size: few; D: TRBD2; V: TRBV4-1; J: TRBJ2-1; DNA: TGCGCCAGCAGCCAAAGGTCGAACCTAGCGGGATACAATGAGCAGTTCTTC; CDR3: CASSQRSNLAGYNEQFF
size: once; D: NA; V: TRBV5-4; J: TRBJ1-2; DNA: TGTGCCAGCAGCGGGGGTGATGCTGATTACACCTTC; CDR3: CASSGGDADYTF
size: NA; D: NA; V: TRBV2; J: TRBJ2-5; DNA: TGTGCCAGCAGTGAAAATGTCCCGGACTCCCAAGAGACCCAGTACTTC; CDR3: CASSENVPDSQETQYF
size: few; D: TRBD1; V: TRBV7-9; J: TRBJ1-2; DNA: TGTGCCAGCAGCGCGGGACAGCCGGGCTCCTATGGCTACACCTTC; CDR3: CASSAGQPGSYGYTF
size: few; D: NA; V: TRBV20-1; J: TRBJ2-3; DNA: TGCAGTCTGTGGGGCGGGACCCGAAACACAGATACGCAGTATTTT; CDR3: CSLWGGTRNTDTQYF
size: NA; D: NA; V: TRBV19; J: TRBJ2-2; DNA: TGTGCCAGTAGTACCAGACAGGGAGGGTTGTTTTTT; CDR3: CASSTRQGGLFF
size: few; D: NA; V: TRBV19; J: TRBJ2-5; DNA: TGTGCCAGTAGTCCGTCTTGGGGGTTTGAGACCCAGTACTTC; CDR3: CASSPSWGFETQYF
size: NA; D: TRBD2; V: TRBV3-1; J: TRBJ2-5; DNA: TGTGCCAGCAGCCAAAGCCCGGGACTAGCGGCGCCGGGAGAGACCCAGTACTTC; CDR3: CASSQSPGLAAPGETQYF
size: NA; D: NA; V: TRBV2; J: TRBJ1-2; DNA: TGTGCCAGCAGGACGACAAGTAACTATGGCTACACCTTC; CDR3: CASRTTSNYGYTF
size: NA; D: NA; V: TRBV9; J: TRBJ2-1; DNA: TGTGCCAGCAGCGTAGGCAGGTATGAGCAGTTCTTC; CDR3: CASSVGRYEQFF
size: NA; D: TRBD1; V: TRBV27; J: TRBJ1-6; DNA: TGTGCCAGCAGACCCGGGACAGAAAATTCACCCCTCCACTTT; CDR3: CASRPGTENSPLHF
size: NA; D: TRBD1; V: TRBV15; J: TRBJ2-3; DNA: TGTGCCACCAGCAGGGGGACAGCACGCACAGATACGCAGTATTTT; CDR3: CATSRGTARTDTQYF
size: NA; D: NA; V: TRBV6-1; J: TRBJ1-1; DNA: TGTGCCAGCAGTGTTCAGGGCGATCCTGAAGCTTTCTTT; CDR3: CASSVQGDPEAFF
size: few; D: NA; V: TRBV5-1; J: TRBJ2-3; DNA: TGCGCCAGCAGAGCAGGGCCCCTCACAGATACGCAGTATTTT; CDR3: CASRAGPLTDTQYF
size: NA; D: NA; V: TRBV13; J: TRBJ2-1; DNA: TGTGCCAGCAGCTTAAAAGGTCTGGGGCAGGCCCTCTACAATGAGCAGTTCTTC; CDR3: CASSLKGLGQALYNEQFF
size: NA; D: TRBD2; V: TRBV6-1; J: TRBJ2-3; DNA: TGTGCCAGCAGTGAAGTCTCTCGGCGGGCGGGAGGGGTAACAGATACGCAGTATTTT; CDR3: CASSEVSRRAGGVTDTQYF
size: NA; D: NA; V: TRBV15; J: TRBJ2-1; DNA: TGTGCCACCAGCCGATCGGGGGCTCCTCTCTCCTACAATGAGCAGTTCTTC; CDR3: CATSRSGAPLSYNEQFF
size: few; D: TRBD2; V: TRBV6-5; J: TRBJ2-5; DNA: TGTGCCAGCAGTTACTTGCGGGGGGGCCCGGAGACCCAGTACTTC; CDR3: CASSYLRGGPETQYF
size: few; D: NA; V: TRBV9; J: TRBJ2-5; DNA: TGTGCCAGCAGCCCCGCCGGAGGAAAAGAGACCCAGTACTTC; CDR3: CASSPAGGKETQYF
size: few; D: TRBD1; V: TRBV6-1; J: TRBJ1-2; DNA: TGTGCCAGCACCCTAACTCCCACAGGGGGCTCGGGCTACACCTTC; CDR3: CASTLTPTGGSGYTF
size: NA; D: NA; V: TRBV20-1; J: TRBJ1-5; DNA: TGCAGTGCTAGTGATAGCCTTAGCAATCAGCCCCAGCATTTT; CDR3: CSASDSLSNQPQHF
size: NA; D: TRBD2; V: TRBV2; J: TRBJ2-1; DNA: TGTGCCAGCAGTGAGCCCCGCGCGGGGGGGCTCAATGAGCAGTTCTTC; CDR3: CASSEPRAGGLNEQFF
size: once; D: NA; V: TRBV18; J: TRBJ1-1; DNA: TGTGCCAGCTCACCACCAATGTCGGTGAACACTGAAGCTTTCTTT; CDR3: CASSPPMSVNTEAFF
size: few; D: TRBD2; V: TRBV7-3; J: TRBJ2-5; DNA: TGTGCCAGCAGCTTAGTAGGAACTAGCGAAGAGACCCAGTACTTC; CDR3: CASSLVGTSEETQYF
size: many; D: NA; V: TRBV9; J: TRBJ2-1; DNA: TGTGCCAGCAGCGTAGGGGGGGCGGCCTCCTACAATGAGCAGTTCTTC; CDR3: CASSVGGAASYNEQFF
size: NA; D: TRBD2; V: TRBV5-1; J: TRBJ2-2; DNA: TGCGCCAGCAGCTCAACTAGCGGGAGTGTTACCGGGGAGCTGTTTTTT; CDR3: CASSSTSGSVTGELFF
size: NA; D: NA; V: TRBV10-3; J: TRBJ1-2; DNA: TGTGCCATCACGGGCAGGAGTACAGCTAACTATGGCTACACCTTC; CDR3: CAITGRSTANYGYTF
size: NA; D: NA; V: TRBV20-1; J: TRBJ1-2; DNA: TGCAGTGTTAGAAGGGAACCTGTTAGCTATGGCTACACCTTC; CDR3: CSVRREPVSYGYTF
size: once; D: NA; V: TRBV27; J: TRBJ2-7; DNA: TGTGCCAGCAGTTTACAGTCATTGAGGGCGGACTACGAGCAGTACTTC; CDR3: CASSLQSLRADYEQYF
size: few; D: NA; V: TRBV29-1; J: TRBJ1-1; DNA: TGCAGCGTTGCCCGGGCAACTGGAGGGGACACTGAAGCTTTCTTT; CDR3: CSVARATGGDTEAFF
size: many; D: NA; V: TRBV29-1; J: TRBJ1-2; DNA: TGCAGCGTTGAACAGGGTGGCTATGGCTACACCTTC; CDR3: CSVEQGGYGYTF
size: NA; D: TRBD1; V: TRBV20-1; J: TRBJ1-1; DNA: TGCAGTGCTAGAGGGAGGGGGCGGATGAACACTGAAGCTTTCTTT; CDR3: CSARGRGRMNTEAFF
size: few; D: NA; V: TRBV4-1; J: TRBJ2-2; DNA: TGCGCCAGCCTGGTCCCGGGCGGGACCGGGGAGCTGTTTTTT; CDR3: CASLVPGGTGELFF
size: NA; D: TRBD1; V: TRBV20-1; J: TRBJ2-3; DNA: TGCAGTGCTTACCCCGGGACAGGGAACACAGATACGCAGTATTTT; CDR3: CSAYPGTGNTDTQYF
size: few; D: TRBD1; V: TRBV3-1; J: TRBJ1-2; DNA: TGTGCCAGCAGCCATAAGATGAGGAGGGGGCAGAGCTATGGCTACACCTTC; CDR3: CASSHKMRRGQSYGYTF